This T cell receptor (beta chain) was recorded in a study of tumor and adjacent non-tumor tissue in lung cancer. Across the study: On average, productive TCRbeta reads reached about 4.17 million per sample.

About this clonotype: The target antigen is unknown. Being one base from a much bigger clone, this may be a read error.

Between the trimmed V and J ends, which lost 3 bases and 5 bases, there was a span of 29 bases. Germline assignment: CDR1 MDHEN and CDR2 SYDVKM. The CDR3 is 20 residues long. General study findings and limits: Compared with tumor, normal lung showed significantly lower TCR diversity. Tumor TCR diversity, when higher, was linked to shorter survival. In normal lung, the top 100 clones were significantly more dominant than in tumor.

This sample's RNA came from whole unsorted tissue. More than 3 cm separated this lung sample from the edge of the tumor. Three rounds of nested PCR, following a modified ARM-PCR protocol, produced the TCRbeta library. TCRdb reprocessed the multiplex PCR reads with MiXCR, giving one entry per CDR3 protein. Here the sample spans about 86,000 distinct CDR3 sequences, approximately 73% being singletons. The sequence was obtained from a woman in her 50s with non-small cell lung cancer. Sequenced input: distant non-tumor lung tissue. J is TRBJ2-1 and V is TRBV28; D possibly uses TRBD1 or TRBD2 (6 bases each). CDR3 coding DNA: TGTGCCAGCAGTTTTCACCGGGAGCTTTGGCAGGGGAGTGGAAACAATGAGCAGTTCTTC. This translates into CASSFHRELWQGSGNNEQFF.